These 10 T cell receptor beta chains originate from one sample sequenced in a study of T cells in Graves' hyperthyroidism and ophthalmopathy. RNA transcripts provided the source from which TCR beta CDR3 regions were amplified. HTBI primers were used for first-round RT-PCR of the TCR CDR3. From the multiplex PCR reads, TCRdb called clonotypes with MiXCR, one entry per CDR3 protein. The sample holds about 290,000 distinct CDR3 sequences, approximately 12% seen once. Sequencing was performed on blood. Source of these receptors: a woman aged 25 to 45 with Graves' hyperthyroidism that later progressed to Graves' ophthalmopathy.

The CDR3 protein is CASNPDSYNEQFF. CDR3 nucleotides: TGTGCCAGCAACCCGGACTCCTACAATGAGCAGTTCTTC. The rearrangement uses TRBV6-2 or TRBV6-3 and TRBJ2-1, with D unclear. The CDR3 loop spans 13 amino acids. V lost 7 bases and J lost 0, with 7 bases in between. Per the germline V gene, CDR1 is MNHEY and CDR2 is SVGEGT.

Concerning this clonotype itself: Possible read error: a much larger clone is one base away. The chain uses TRBV5-5 and TRBJ1-1; D remains ambiguous. Germline V gives CDR1 SGHKS, CDR2 YYEKEE (reference sequence). The CDR3 has 14 amino acids. DNA of the CDR3: TGTGCCAGCAGCTTGGTCACCCCTGGCACTAAAGCTTTCTTT. Translation gives CASSLVTPGTKAFF.

The chain uses TRBV6-6 and TRBJ2-5; D is ambiguous. CDR3 length: 15 residues. V lost 0 bases to trimming and J lost 1 base, with 9 bases between them. The germline gives CDR1 MNHNY, CDR2 SVGAGI (reference sequence). The CDR3 here is CASSYSASLQETQYF. The CDR3 DNA reads TGTGCCAGCAGTTACTCTGCCAGCCTCCAAGAGACCCAGTACTTC.

This clonotype was seen ten or more times. This rearrangement joins TRBV9 to TRBJ2-1; no clear D. The germline gives CDR1 SGDLS, CDR2 YYNGEE. This CDR3 region has 13 residues. The ends were cut back, 4 bases at V and 8 bases at J, with 13 bases in the middle. The DNA for the CDR3 is TGTGCCAGCAGCCCCCGGGCTATAGATGAGCAGTTCTTC. This codes for CASSPRAIDEQFF.

The table lists this clonotype with a few counts. The chain carries TRBV30 and TRBJ1-2; TRBD1 is a possible D gene (5 bases). Germline values: CDR1 GTSNPN, CDR2 SVGIG (reference sequence). V was cut by 3 bases and J by 8 bases, with 19 bases left in between. CDR3 size: 14 residues. CDR3 region: CAWRGGKGRHGYTF. CDR3 nucleotide sequence: TGTGCCTGGAGGGGGGGGAAGGGGAGGCACGGCTACACCTTC. Full variable domain (rest looked up from reference TRBV30 and TRBJ1-2): SQTIHQWPATLVQPVGSPLSLECTVEGTSNPNLYWYRQAAGRGLQLLFYSVGIGQISSEVPQNLSASRPQDRQFILSSKKLLLSDSGFYLCAWRGGKGRHGYTFGSGTRLTVV.

This clonotype has ten or more counts. The rearrangement links TRBV6-1 to TRBJ2-3; maybe TRBD2 (5 bases). The CDR3 runs to 15 residues. V lost 5 bases and J 4 bases, leaving 16 bases between the germline ends. Per the germline V gene, CDR1 is MNHNS and CDR2 is SASEGT. The CDR3, as DNA: TGTGCCAGCAGTCTCTCAGGTTTGGAGGCAGATACGCAGTATTTT. This codes for CASSLSGLEADTQYF.

This clonotype was detected many times. This chain connects TRBV27 to TRBJ2-2; D ambiguous. Trimming stripped 6 bases from V and 5 bases from J, with 16 bases between. Germline V lookup: CDR1 MNHEY, CDR2 SMNVEV (reference sequence). This CDR3 region has 15 residues. The CDR3 coding sequence is TGTGCCAGCAGCCCCACTGGATTCGGTACCGGGGAGCTGTTTTTT. Its protein product is CASSPTGFGTGELFF.

This clonotype was counted ten times or more. The chain couples TRBV20-1 to TRBJ2-7, with a tentative D call TRBD1 (6 bases). CDR1 DFQATT and CDR2 SNEGSKA come from the germline V gene (reference sequence). Trimming took 7 bases from V and 6 from J, leaving 13 bases between them. CDR3 length equals 11 residues. CDR3 in amino acids: CSGDNRGEQYF. CDR3 sequence (DNA): TGCAGTGGGGACAACCGGGGCGAGCAGTACTTC.

The chain uses TRBV5-4 and TRBJ2-3; 8 bases line up with TRBD1. The CDR3 extends over 16 amino acids. Germline CDR1 SGHNT, CDR2 YYREEE (reference sequence). V shed 4 bases and J 4 bases; nucleotides not matched to a gene: 11. CDR3 nucleotide sequence: TGTGCCAGCAGCATCCCAGGGGGCGGGCTGGCAGATACGCAGTATTTT. Its protein is CASSIPGGGLADTQYF.

The sample holds many counts of this clonotype. This sequence joins TRBV29-1 and TRBJ2-1; 9 bases are shared with TRBD2. This CDR3 has 14 amino acids. The V gene end was trimmed by 4 bases and the J gene end by 5 bases; junction bases not matched to a gene: 6. CDR1 and CDR2 from the germline V gene are SQVTM and ANQGSEA. The CDR3 DNA reads TGCAGCGTTGCCGTACTAGCGGGTAACAATGAGCAGTTCTTC. Amino acids: CSVAVLAGNNEQFF.